Listed below are T cell receptor beta chains from one sample, sequenced in a study of shared clonotypes between healthy human individuals. Data came from immunoSEQ multiplex PCR; TCRdb stores just in-frame clones and leaves some out. The sample holds some 470,000 clones, over 60% seen once. Material for sequencing was PBMCs. All receptors come from a woman in her thirties or forties in good health. Some clones in this sample may be carry-over from other donors' samples. Both conserved end residues are part of each CDR3. Each record gives: J gene, clone size, V gene, D gene, CDR3 protein, CDR3 DNA. A D gene is named only where the DNA matches it firmly. Clone size, where shown, is once, few, many, or a class for clones that have expanded.

TRBJ2-7 - TRBV27 TRBD2 CASRGTSASYEQYF TGTGCCAGCAGGGGGACTAGCGCCTCCTACGAGCAGTACTTC
TRBJ1-2 once TRBV7-2 TRBD1 CASSSQGTGRYGYTF TGTGCCAGCAGCTCACAGGGGACAGGGAGATATGGCTACACCTTC
TRBJ2-1 - TRBV27 - CASSLAIPAHSYNEQFF TGTGCCAGCAGTTTAGCCATCCCGGCTCACTCCTACAATGAGCAGTTCTTC
TRBJ1-5 - TRBV30 - CAWSRGPPRNQPQHF TGTGCCTGGTCGCGGGGGCCCCCTCGGAATCAGCCCCAGCATTTT
TRBJ2-2 - TRBV29-1 TRBD2 CSVAGGTSGSVGELFF TGCAGCGTTGCGGGGGGGACTAGCGGGAGCGTCGGGGAGCTGTTTTTT
TRBJ1-4 - TRBV9 - CASSAGGADEKLFF TGTGCCAGCAGCGCTGGGGGGGCGGATGAAAAACTGTTTTTT
TRBJ2-7 - TRBV5-8 TRBD1 CASSSPGGSYEQYF TGTGCCAGCAGCTCCCCAGGGGGCTCCTACGAGCAGTACTTC
TRBJ2-7 - TRBV27 - CASKDPYEQYF TGTGCCAGCAAGGACCCCTACGAGCAGTACTTC
TRBJ1-1 - TRBV28 - CASGRAGKTEAFF TGTGCCAGCGGCAGGGCGGGGAAAACTGAAGCTTTCTTT
TRBJ2-7 - TRBV2 - CASTGTENSYEQYF TGTGCCAGCACTGGGACCGAGAACTCCTACGAGCAGTACTTC
TRBJ2-5 - TRBV11-2 - CASSLDGFSRGAVTPDDF TGTGCCAGCAGCTTAGATGGGTTTTCCCGAGGTGCAGTAACCCCGGATGACTTC
TRBJ2-2 once TRBV5-4 TRBD2 CASSSGLANTGELFF TGTGCCAGCAGCTCGGGACTAGCGAACACCGGGGAGCTGTTTTTT
TRBJ2-4 - TRBV2 TRBD1 CASSEQGATTIQYF TGTGCCAGCAGTGAGCAGGGGGCGACTACCATTCAGTACTTC
TRBJ2-2 - TRBV7-3 TRBD1 CASSSGTGLPGELFF TGTGCCAGCAGCTCCGGGACAGGGTTACCCGGGGAGCTGTTTTTT
TRBJ2-7 - TRBV28 TRBD2 CASTLTSGAYEQYF TGTGCCAGCACCCTGACTAGCGGAGCCTACGAGCAGTACTTC
TRBJ2-1 - TRBV7-7 TRBD2 CASSSWTSDTPYNEQFF TGTGCTAGCAGCTCGTGGACTAGCGATACCCCTTACAATGAGCAGTTCTTC
TRBJ2-7 once TRBV7-3 TRBD2 CASGLAGVKEQYF TGTGCCAGCGGACTAGCGGGAGTGAAAGAGCAGTACTTC
TRBJ2-1 many TRBV20-1 - CSAPDNDEQFF TGCAGTGCTCCCGACAACGATGAGCAGTTCTTC
TRBJ1-1 - TRBV11-3 - CASSGGTDPEAFF TGTGCCAGCAGCGGAGGGACGGACCCAGAAGCTTTCTTT
TRBJ2-5 - TRBV28 TRBD1 CASLDRALATQYF TGTGCCAGCCTGGACAGGGCATTAGCGACCCAGTACTTC
TRBJ1-2 - TRBV13 - CASSLPQGYYGYTF TGTGCCAGCAGCTTACCCCAGGGGTACTATGGCTACACCTTC
TRBJ1-5 - TRBV6-1 TRBD1 CASSGQGARQPQHF TGTGCCAGCAGCGGACAGGGGGCGAGGCAGCCCCAGCATTTT
TRBJ2-7 once TRBV25-1 - CASSERELNYEQYF TGTGCCAGCAGTGAACGGGAACTTAACTACGAGCAGTACTTC
TRBJ2-7 - TRBV18 TRBD2 CASSPRTSGSFEQYF TGTGCCAGCTCACCCCGGACTAGCGGGAGTTTCGAGCAGTACTTC
TRBJ2-5 few TRBV5-1 - CASSIQGYQETQYF TGCGCCAGCAGCATACAGGGATACCAAGAGACCCAGTACTTC
TRBJ2-7 few TRBV11-2 - CASSLAGSEQYF TGTGCCAGCAGCTTAGCGGGTAGTGAGCAGTACTTC
TRBJ2-7 - TRBV29-1 TRBD2 CSVFSGSGDEQYF TGCAGCGTTTTTAGCGGGAGTGGGGACGAGCAGTACTTC
TRBJ2-2 few TRBV4-1 - CASSFEGVDTGELFF TGCGCCAGCAGTTTCGAGGGAGTGGACACCGGGGAGCTGTTTTTT
TRBJ1-4 - TRBV7-2 TRBD1 CASSRGGLATNEKLFF TGTGCCAGCAGCCGAGGGGGCTTGGCAACTAATGAAAAACTGTTTTTT
TRBJ2-1 - TRBV5-1 - CASSLDSRSFYEQFF TGCGCCAGCAGCCTGGACAGTCGAAGTTTCTATGAGCAGTTCTTC
TRBJ2-2 few TRBV7-6 - CASSLVRQENTGELFF TGTGCCAGCAGCTTAGTACGCCAGGAGAACACCGGGGAGCTGTTTTTT
TRBJ2-2 few TRBV28 - CASRSLSGNTGELFF TGTGCCAGCAGATCCCTTAGCGGGAACACCGGGGAGCTGTTTTTT
TRBJ2-1 - TRBV7-2 - CASSPRDSPSSYNEQFF TGTGCCAGCAGCCCCCGGGACTCCCCAAGCTCCTACAATGAGCAGTTCTTC
TRBJ2-7 once TRBV11-2 - CASSLPGAPLEQYF TGTGCCAGCAGCTTACCGGGGGCTCCCCTCGAGCAGTACTTC
TRBJ2-2 - TRBV27 - CASSLSSTGELFF TGTGCCAGCAGTTTATCTAGCACCGGGGAGCTGTTTTTT
TRBJ2-7 - TRBV5-5 - CASSLVQGLPSYEQYF TGTGCCAGCAGCTTGGTTCAGGGATTACCCTCCTACGAGCAGTACTTC
TRBJ1-5 - TRBV19 TRBD1 CASSILPDRAGQPQHF TGTGCCAGTAGTATTTTACCCGACAGGGCTGGACAGCCCCAGCATTTT
TRBJ2-1 many TRBV6-5 TRBD2 CASSYSAGGSPNEQFF TGTGCCAGCAGTTACTCGGCGGGAGGGAGTCCCAATGAGCAGTTCTTC
TRBJ2-3 - TRBV7-8 - CASNKGYSTDTQYF TGTGCCAGCAACAAGGGTTACAGCACAGATACGCAGTATTTT
TRBJ2-2 - TRBV5-1 - CASSLAVRAKNTGELFF TGCGCCAGCAGCTTGGCGGTCAGGGCGAAGAACACCGGGGAGCTGTTTTTT